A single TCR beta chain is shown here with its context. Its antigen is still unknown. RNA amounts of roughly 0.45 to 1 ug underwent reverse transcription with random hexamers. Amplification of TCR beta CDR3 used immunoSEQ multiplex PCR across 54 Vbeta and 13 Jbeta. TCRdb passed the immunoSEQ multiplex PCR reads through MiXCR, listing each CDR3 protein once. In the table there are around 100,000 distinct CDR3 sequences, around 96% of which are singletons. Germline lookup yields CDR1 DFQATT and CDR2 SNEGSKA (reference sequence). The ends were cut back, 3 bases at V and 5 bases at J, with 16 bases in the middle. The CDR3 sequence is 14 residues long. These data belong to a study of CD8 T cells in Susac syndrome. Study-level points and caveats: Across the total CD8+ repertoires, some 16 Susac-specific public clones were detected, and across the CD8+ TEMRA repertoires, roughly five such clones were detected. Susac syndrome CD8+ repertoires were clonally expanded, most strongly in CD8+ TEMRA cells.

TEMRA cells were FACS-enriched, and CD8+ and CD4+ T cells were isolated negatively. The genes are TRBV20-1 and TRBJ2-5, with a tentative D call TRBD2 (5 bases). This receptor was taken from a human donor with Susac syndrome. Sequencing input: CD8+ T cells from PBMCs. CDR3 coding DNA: TGCAGTGCTAGTATCGCGCGGGCCCAGGAGACCCAGTACTTC. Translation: CSASIARAQETQYF.